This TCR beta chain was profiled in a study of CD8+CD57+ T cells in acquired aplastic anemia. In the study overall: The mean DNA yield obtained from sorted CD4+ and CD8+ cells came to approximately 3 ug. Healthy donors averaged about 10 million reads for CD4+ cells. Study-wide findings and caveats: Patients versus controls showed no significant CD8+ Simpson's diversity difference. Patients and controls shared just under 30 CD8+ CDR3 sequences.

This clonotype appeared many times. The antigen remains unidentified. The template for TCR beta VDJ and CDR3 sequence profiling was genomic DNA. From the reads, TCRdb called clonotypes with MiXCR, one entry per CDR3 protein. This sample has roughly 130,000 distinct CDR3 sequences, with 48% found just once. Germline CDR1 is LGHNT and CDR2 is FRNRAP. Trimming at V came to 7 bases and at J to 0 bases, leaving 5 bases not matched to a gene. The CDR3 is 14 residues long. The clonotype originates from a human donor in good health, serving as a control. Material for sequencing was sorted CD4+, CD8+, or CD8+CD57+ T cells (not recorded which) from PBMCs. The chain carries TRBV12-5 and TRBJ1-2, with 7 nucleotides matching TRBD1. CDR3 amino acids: CASEGATANYGYTF. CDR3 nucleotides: TGTGCTAGTGAGGGGGCGACAGCTAACTATGGCTACACCTTC.